This TCR beta chain emerged from a study of response to subunit inactivated influenza vaccine. Study findings and constraints: With each seasonal influenza vaccination, the authors suggested, few new T cells are recruited.

This clonotype was seen only a few times. Its specificity is not known. TCRdb fed the RT-PCR reads into MiXCR, producing one record per CDR3 protein. There are over 800,000 distinct CDR3 sequences in the sample; 21% occur only once, and approximately 10% lies in the top ten. The CDR3 is made up of 15 amino acids. Germline V lookup: CDR1 KGHSH, CDR2 LQKENI. Trimming removed 0 bases at V and 5 bases at J, with 11 bases between. This chain uses TRBV18 with TRBJ2-1; D remains ambiguous. This sequence originates from a man aged 50-59 years who received an inactivated influenza vaccine. Sequences were derived from PBMCs from blood, sampled more than 4 days after vaccination. This CDR3 is CASSPPASVHNEQFF. CDR3 sequence (DNA): TGTGCCAGCTCACCACCGGCCAGCGTTCACAATGAGCAGTTCTTC.